The sequence of this TCR beta chain was determined in a study of Tregs in tolerant kidney transplant recipients. Across the study: Related graft donors supplied nonmyeloablative bone marrow transplants, and mixed chimerism was transient.

Notes on the study in general: Donor-specific Treg expansion exceeded global Treg expansion in tolerant patients, suggesting antigen drive. Findings come from small patient numbers and require larger validation. Changing PCR primers prevented nucleotide comparison between some patients' samples.

Sequencing was performed with immunoSEQ multiplex PCR; in TCRdb, only in-frame clones are kept and a portion is missing. The sample has 85,000 to 100,000 clones, approximately 93% seen once; the top ten hold about 0.45%. In regard to this clone: Its specificity is not known.

This clonotype originated in a human donor who received a combined kidney and bone marrow transplant. The sample consisted of CD4+ T cells from blood, taken before the transplant.

CDR3 nucleotide sequence: TGTGCCAGCTCCACGGGAGGTACAGGGCAGCCCCAGCATTTT. This gives the protein CASSTGGTGQPQHF. This sequence joins TRBV18 and TRBJ1-5; D is possibly TRBD1 (6 bases). V lost 6 bases and J 7 bases, leaving 16 bases between the germline ends. The CDR3 is 14 residues long. Germline V CDR1 and CDR2: KGHSH, LQKENI.